This T cell receptor (beta chain) emerged from a study of beta chain features in type 1 diabetes (dated by TCRdb to the late 2010s). Notes on the research overall: No differences in mean age, gender distribution, total cell number or subset yield were found between patients and healthy donors. Across all samples, some 99 million sorted cells were examined, and cell number per subset correlated strongly with RNA yield. In the study, recently diagnosed type 1 diabetes patients and matched healthy donors were compared on the TCRB repertoires of their sorted circulating CD4+ T cell subsets. Regulatory and stem cell-like memory subsets were isolated from only 8 patients and roughly eight healthy donors, whereas naive and central memory subsets came from all 30 or so donors. The research as a whole found: Type 1 diabetes patients showed a moderate but significant shortening of TCRB CDR3 length in all four CD4+ subsets. Naive, central memory and regulatory TCRB repertoires appeared to be more similar among patients than among healthy donors. Fewer insertions and more nucleotide deletions at VDJ recombination sites were observed in patients with type 1 diabetes, implying thymic rearrangement abnormalities. Only small numbers of individuals were included in the HLA sub-analyses, which left unresolved whether HLA type had any influence on TCRB rearrangement. Shorter templates might be favored by PCR, yet because patient and control samples were amplified and corrected together, any such skew would affect both groups equally. Sequencing cDNA rather than genomic DNA could over-represent highly expressing activated cells, although activation and CD3 levels did not differ between groups.

The entire amount of isolated RNA was reverse transcribed using the High Capacity cDNA Reverse Transcription Kit, so the sequenced TCRB transcripts were expressed ones. Deep immunoSEQ sequencing was performed on naive, central memory and regulatory T cell samples, with an average of approximately 3.9 million total reads per sample. Sorted cells were lysed in RLT buffer, and RNA was extracted using DNase-treated RNeasy Micro or Mini kits according to cell number. Each cell subset was processed separately to prevent cross-contamination, with patient and healthy donor samples processed together. The immunoSEQ multiplex PCR was used to amplify TCRB sequences from cDNA, generating 87-bp fragments that spanned the CDR3 region. The amplicons were sequenced using the Illumina HiSeq platform. Turning to the authors' computational methods: PCR bias was corrected computationally using synthetic template baselines, and reads within Hamming distance 2 were collapsed, with unmergeable singletons discarded. By aligning reads against IMGT, V, D and J genes, CDR3 length, and insertions or deletions at six rearrangement sites were assigned. Clonotype counts were normalized to sorted cell number within each subset before computing true diversity and Gini coefficients with the tcR R package. The overlap coefficient, calculated on TCRB nucleotide sequences, was used to measure repertoire sharing. As a proxy for the pre-selection repertoire, out-of-frame TCRB sequences from naive cells were analyzed. Not all clones reach the TCRdb copy of this immuneACCESS table, which keeps in-frame sequences only. Checked studies attribute under half of the gap to unresolved V genes and leave the rest unexplained. Clone size and the V and J calls come from that table; the DNA yielded D and trimming. The sample data list 500,000 to 800,000 clones, and roughly 12% of these were observed just once. The top ten clones comprise 0.09% to 0.15% of the sample.

Worth noting for this clone: Its antigen remains undetermined. The input lacks base qualities; no much larger clone sits a single base away.

The CDR3, cysteine through phenylalanine, is 14 amino acids long. The kept DNA is CDR3 alone, 42 bases in frame from the first base. CDR1 and CDR2, looked up from the germline V gene, are SGDLS and YYNGEE. Relative to germline, V is 5 bases shorter and J is 2 bases shorter, with 11 bases between their ends. A single peripheral blood draw of around 0.11 L on average was collected from each donor into heparinised tubes. A BD FACSAria II was used to sort naive, central memory, regulatory and stem cell-like memory CD4+ T cells with a panel that included CD45RO, CCR7, CD25, CD127, CD95 and CD27. Every sorted population had a purity above 98%. PBMCs were isolated right away by Lymphoprep density gradient centrifugation and were stained directly, without culture. To minimize batch effects, samples were stained and sorted in pairs, one healthy donor with one patient per experiment.

The source material was naive CD4+ T cells from blood. The intended sense of this specimen's cell subset or site label: true naive CD4+ T cells. The receptor comes from a man aged 25-40 years with type 1 diabetes. The chain couples TRBV9 to TRBJ1-3; TRBD1 could be the D gene, as 6 bases match. The DNA is as follows: TGTGCCAGCAGACAGGGCTCGGCTGGAAACACCATATATTTT. The translation is CASRQGSAGNTIYF.